The 12 T cell receptor beta chains presented below share a single source sample, sequenced in a study of T cells after posttransplantation cyclophosphamide. TCRdb keeps only in-frame clones here, not all; method: immunoSEQ multiplex PCR. The profile covers 30,000 to 40,000 clones, none occurring a single time. The sequenced material came from PBMCs. The receptors stem from a man aged 45 to 65 in good health, CMV-negative, and a related stem cell transplant donor.

This clone was detected many times. J is TRBJ1-1 and V is TRBV6-5; the D gene is possibly TRBD1 (5 bases). V lost 2 bases and J 1 base, leaving 14 bases between the germline ends. Per the germline V gene, CDR1 is MNHEY and CDR2 is SVGAGI. The CDR3 is made up of 16 amino acids. The CDR3 DNA reads as TGTGCCAGCAGTTACACCCGAAGGGGCGGGAACACTGAAGCTTTCTTT. Translating gives CASSYTRRGGNTEAFF.

In this sample, this clone turned up many times. The genes are TRBV5-1 and TRBJ2-1, with D maybe TRBD2 (6 bases). Per germline, CDR1 SGHRS and CDR2 YFSETQ. The CDR3 is made up of 14 amino acids. With 4 bases removed from V and 9 bases from J, the gap between germline ends came to 17 bases. The DNA of the CDR3 is TGCGCCAGCAGCGGAGGGGCAGGGCCAGGTGAGCAGTTCTTC. Protein product: CASSGGAGPGEQFF.

This clone was detected many times. This chain joins TRBV5-1 and TRBJ1-2; 10 bases map to TRBD1. Germline lookup yields CDR1 SGHRS and CDR2 YFSETQ. The length of the CDR3 is 14 residues. Trimming at V came to 3 bases and at J to 8 bases, leaving 7 bases not matched to a gene. In DNA form, the CDR3 reads TGCGCCAGCAGCTCCGCCGGGACAGGGGACGGCTACACCTTC. Its translation: CASSSAGTGDGYTF.

This clone was seen ten or more times. The CDR3 region is CASSVVRGSSYNEQFF. CDR3 DNA sequence: TGTGCCAGCAGCGTAGTTCGGGGTAGCTCCTACAATGAGCAGTTCTTC. The chain employs TRBV9 and TRBJ2-1; tentatively, D is TRBD2 (5 bases). CDR1 is SGDLS, CDR2 YYNGEE, per germline. V gave up 0 bases and J gave up 0 bases, with 10 bases separating them. The CDR3 runs 16 residues.

The chain employs TRBV9 and TRBJ1-2; TRBD1 might be the D (6 bases). The germline V and J ends were trimmed by 4 bases and 1 base, with 14 bases remaining between them. This CDR3 comprises 15 residues. The germline gives CDR1 SGDLS, CDR2 YYNGEE. This chain's CDR3 is CASSTRQEINYGYTF. For the CDR3, the DNA is TGTGCCAGCAGCACACGACAGGAAATTAACTATGGCTACACCTTC.

This sequence joins TRBV9 and TRBJ1-4; a weak D match, TRBD1 (6 bases). The V gene lost 0 bases and the J gene lost 8 bases, with 11 bases spanning the gap. CDR1 SGDLS and CDR2 YYNGEE come from the germline V gene. The length of the CDR3 is 14 residues. CDR3 residues: CASSVGRGPEKLFF. DNA of the CDR3: TGTGCCAGCAGCGTAGGCAGGGGACCCGAAAAACTGTTTTTT.

The chain combines TRBV15 with TRBJ2-5, with D possibly matching TRBD2 (6 bases). The germline gives CDR1 LNHNV, CDR2 YYDKDF (reference sequence). V lost 4 bases and J lost 2, with 14 bases in between. The CDR3 has 15 residues. CDR3 amino acids: CATSTNREPQETQYF. The CDR3 coding sequence is TGTGCCACCAGCACGAACCGGGAGCCACAAGAGACCCAGTACTTC.

This clone was counted between two and nine times. V and J are TRBV9 and TRBJ1-6; D not certain. Germline-derived CDR1 and CDR2 are SGDLS and YYNGEE. The CDR3 has 14 residues. Trimming cost V 0 bases and J 8 bases, with 9 bases left between them. The CDR3: CASSVGRSDSPLHF. As DNA, the CDR3 is TGTGCCAGCAGCGTAGGCAGGTCGGATTCACCCCTCCACTTT.

V and J are TRBV5-1 and TRBJ1-1; D is possibly TRBD1 (5 bases). There are 15 residues in the CDR3. The V and J ends lost 3 bases and 0 bases respectively, with 12 bases between them. Germline CDR1 is SGHRS and CDR2 is YFSETQ. Here the CDR3 DNA reads TGCGCCAGCAGCTATTTGGGCAGGGTGAACACTGAAGCTTTCTTT. Its translation is CASSYLGRVNTEAFF.

This clone was counted at least ten times. V gene TRBV7-9 combines with J gene TRBJ1-1; TRBD1 matches at 9 bases. CDR3 length equals 15 residues. The V and J ends lost 2 bases and 2 bases, in that order; junction bases with no gene match: 3. In germline, CDR1 is SEHNR, CDR2 FQNEAQ (reference sequence). CDR3: CASSLMGQGNTEAFF. The CDR3 DNA follows: TGTGCCAGCAGCTTAATGGGACAGGGAAACACTGAAGCTTTCTTT.

This clone appeared many times. This chain links TRBV6-5 with TRBJ1-6; D is unclear. There are 15 residues in the CDR3. Germline loops: CDR1 MNHEY, CDR2 SVGAGI. V gave up 6 bases and J gave up 0 bases, with 9 bases separating them. CDR3 bases: TGTGCCAGCAGCTATATAAGCTCCTATAATTCACCCCTCCACTTT. Translated, it gives CASSYISSYNSPLHF.

This clone was detected ten times or more. The chain combines TRBV19 with TRBJ2-1, with TRBD1 as a possible D gene (5 bases). Trimming left V 5 bases short and J 8 bases short, with 7 bases between. Germline values: CDR1 LNHDA, CDR2 SQIVND (reference sequence). The CDR3 length is 11 residues. The CDR3 sequence is CASSLGHEQFF. The CDR3 DNA reads TGTGCCAGTAGTCTGGGGCATGAGCAGTTCTTC. Variable domain in full (rest from reference TRBV19 and TRBJ2-1): DGGITQSPKYLFRKEGQNVTLSCEQNLNHDAMYWYRQDPGQGLRLIYYSQIVNDFQKGDIAEGYSVSREKKESFPLTVTSAQKNPTAFYLCASSLGHEQFFGPGTRLTVL.